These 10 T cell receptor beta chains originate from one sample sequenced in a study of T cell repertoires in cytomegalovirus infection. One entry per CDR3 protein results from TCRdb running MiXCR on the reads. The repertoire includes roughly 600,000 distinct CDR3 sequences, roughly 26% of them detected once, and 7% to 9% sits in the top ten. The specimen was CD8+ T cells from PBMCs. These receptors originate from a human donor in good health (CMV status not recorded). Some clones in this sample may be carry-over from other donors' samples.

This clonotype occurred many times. The CDR3 coding sequence is TGTGCCGTGACAGGGGAGAACACTGAAGCTTTCTTT. Translated: CAVTGENTEAFF. This sequence joins TRBV7-6 and TRBJ1-1; 8 positions match TRBD1. The CDR3 spans 12 residues. Germline-derived CDR1 and CDR2 are SGHVS and FNYEAQ. Losses at the gene ends were 11 bases for V and 1 base for J; bases not matched to a gene: 3.

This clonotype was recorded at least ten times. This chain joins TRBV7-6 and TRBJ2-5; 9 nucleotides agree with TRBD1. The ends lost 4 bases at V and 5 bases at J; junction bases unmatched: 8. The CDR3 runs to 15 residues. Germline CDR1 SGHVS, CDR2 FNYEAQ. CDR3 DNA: TGTGCCAGCAGCTCCCTACAGGGGGCTCAGGAGACCCAGTACTTC. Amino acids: CASSSLQGAQETQYF.

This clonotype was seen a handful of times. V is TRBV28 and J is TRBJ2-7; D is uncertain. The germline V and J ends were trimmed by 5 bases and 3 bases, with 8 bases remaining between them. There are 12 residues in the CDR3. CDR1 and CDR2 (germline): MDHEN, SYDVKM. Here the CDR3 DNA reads TGTGCCAGCAGTCCCGACGACTACGAGCAGTACGTC. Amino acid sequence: CASSPDDYEQYV.

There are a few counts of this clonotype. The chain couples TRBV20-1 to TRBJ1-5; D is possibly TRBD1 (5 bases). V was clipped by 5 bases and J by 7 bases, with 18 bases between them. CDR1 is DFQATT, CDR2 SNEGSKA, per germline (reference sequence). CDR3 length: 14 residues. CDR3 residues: CSAPGTAFGQPQHF. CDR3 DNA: TGCAGTGCTCCCGGGACGGCCTTTGGGCAGCCCCAGCATTTT.

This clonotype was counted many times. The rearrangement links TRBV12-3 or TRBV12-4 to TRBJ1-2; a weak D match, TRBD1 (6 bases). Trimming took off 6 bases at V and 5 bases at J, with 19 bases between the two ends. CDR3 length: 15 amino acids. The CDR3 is CASSPDWGGQYGYTF. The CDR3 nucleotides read TGTGCCAGCAGCCCTGATTGGGGGGGGCAGTATGGCTACACCTTC.

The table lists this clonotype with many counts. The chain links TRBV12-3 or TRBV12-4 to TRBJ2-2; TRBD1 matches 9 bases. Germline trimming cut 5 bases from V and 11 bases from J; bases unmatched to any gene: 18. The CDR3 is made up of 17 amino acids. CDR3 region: CASSAPGQGSVSRELFF. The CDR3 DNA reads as TGTGCCAGCAGTGCCCCGGGACAGGGTTCGGTCAGCCGCGAGCTGTTTTTT.

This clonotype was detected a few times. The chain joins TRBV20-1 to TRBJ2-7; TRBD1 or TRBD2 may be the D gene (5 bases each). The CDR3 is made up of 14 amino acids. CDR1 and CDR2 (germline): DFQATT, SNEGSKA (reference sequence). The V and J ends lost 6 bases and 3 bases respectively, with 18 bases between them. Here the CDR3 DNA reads TGCAGTGCAAGGGGACCGCTTGGGGTCTACGAGCAGTACTTC. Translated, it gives CSARGPLGVYEQYF.

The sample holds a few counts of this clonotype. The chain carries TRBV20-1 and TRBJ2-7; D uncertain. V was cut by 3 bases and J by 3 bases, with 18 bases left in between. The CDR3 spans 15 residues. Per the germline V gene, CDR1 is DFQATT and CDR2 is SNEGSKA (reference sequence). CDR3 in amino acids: CSASRVGGGVYEQYF. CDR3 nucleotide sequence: TGCAGTGCTAGTAGGGTCGGTGGTGGAGTCTACGAGCAGTACTTC.

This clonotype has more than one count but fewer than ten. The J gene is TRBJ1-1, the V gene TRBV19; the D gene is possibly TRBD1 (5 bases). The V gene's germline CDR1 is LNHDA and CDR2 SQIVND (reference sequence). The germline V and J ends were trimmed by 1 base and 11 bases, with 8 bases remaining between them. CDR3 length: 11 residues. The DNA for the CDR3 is TGTGCCAGTAGTATAGCGGGGCTGGCTTTCTTT. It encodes CASSIAGLAFF.

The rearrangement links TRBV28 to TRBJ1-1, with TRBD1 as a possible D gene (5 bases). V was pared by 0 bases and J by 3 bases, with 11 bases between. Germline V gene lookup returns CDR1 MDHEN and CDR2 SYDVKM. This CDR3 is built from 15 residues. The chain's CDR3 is CASSLWGERYTEAFF. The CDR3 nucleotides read TGTGCCAGCAGTTTATGGGGGGAGCGGTACACTGAAGCTTTCTTT.